This T cell receptor (beta chain) was recorded in a study of blood T cell repertoires in COVID-19. This CDR3 region has 19 residues. Germline loops: CDR1 LGHNA, CDR2 YSLEER. Trimming took off 1 base at V and 1 base at J, with 20 bases between the two ends. Sequencing used immunoSEQ multiplex PCR; TCRdb keeps in-frame clones, though not all of them. Of about 260,000 clones listed, roughly four fifths are singletons. What was sequenced was peripheral blood. This TCR came from a woman aged 45 to 65 who had recovered from COVID-19. The V and J genes are TRBV4-3 and TRBJ2-1, with a weak D call TRBD1 (5 bases). CDR3 sequence reads: CASSQVVVWGTRSYNEQFF. CDR3 sequence (DNA): TGCGCCAGCAGCCAAGTCGTCGTCTGGGGCACGCGATCCTACAATGAGCAGTTCTTC.